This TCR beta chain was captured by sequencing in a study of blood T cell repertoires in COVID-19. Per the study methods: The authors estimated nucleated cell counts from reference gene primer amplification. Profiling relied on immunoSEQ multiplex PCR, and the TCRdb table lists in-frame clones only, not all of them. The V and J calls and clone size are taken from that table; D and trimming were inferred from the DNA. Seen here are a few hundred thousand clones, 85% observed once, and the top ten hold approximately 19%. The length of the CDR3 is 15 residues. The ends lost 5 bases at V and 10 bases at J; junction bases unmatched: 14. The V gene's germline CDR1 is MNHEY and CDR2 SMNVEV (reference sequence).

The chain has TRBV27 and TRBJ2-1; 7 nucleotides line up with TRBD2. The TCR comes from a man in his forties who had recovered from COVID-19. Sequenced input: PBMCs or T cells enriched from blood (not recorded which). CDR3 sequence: CASSPRLYRGVEQFF. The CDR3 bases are TGTGCCAGCAGTCCAAGGTTATATCGGGGGGTCGAGCAGTTCTTC.